Here is one TCR beta chain with its context. This clonotype has at least ten counts. Its antigen is still unknown. No base-level quality is on record; no much larger clone is a single base apart. This specimen comes from a study of human T cells and chemical hapten exposure (dated by TCRdb to 2020 to 2022). About the study as a whole: For sensitization, 2% DPC in acetone was applied to a 2 cm by 2 cm area of upper inner arm skin. Weekly therapeutic DPC doses were additionally applied to the scalp of patients throughout the roughly 23-week study period. Patch testing was done on the upper back using Finn chambers containing 0.01% DPC, and results were scored after 6 days according to International Contact Dermatitis Research Group standards. Alopecia areata with under or over 50% scalp involvement, alopecia totalis and alopecia universalis were represented in the patient cohort, which was mostly female. Libraries were pooled for sequencing, and per-sample TCR yields varied mainly because of small differences in library volumes within the pool. This study followed changes in the peripheral blood TCR repertoire in vivo during primary and secondary sensitization of alopecia patients to the hapten diphenylcyclopropenone (DPC). Blood was sampled from patients pre-sensitization (week 0) and at 2, 6 and about 24 weeks after DPC sensitization. Twenty-nine alopecia patients provided blood for TCR sequencing at one to four time points (pre-sensitization, 2, 6 and 24 weeks).

Broader findings and caveats from the paper: Repeated subsampling changed both the strength of the expansion versus patch-test correlation and the threshold at which that correlation became significant. All patients had alopecia, a presumed autoimmune disease, so their immune response might differ from that of healthy individuals. The number of TCRs above 1 in 1000 frequency did not change with DPC sensitization; there was no evidence of global repertoire structure alterations. Compared with pre-sensitization or healthy control sets, expanded TCRs formed significantly more large CDR3 similarity clusters, which is consistent with antigen-driven responses. Patch test score correlated positively with the number of PT1 expanded TCRs, reaching significance at thresholds 8, 16 and 32 but not at 4.

In light of the paper, this sample's time point label describes: patch test 2, 6 weeks after DPC sensitization. Explained via the paper, the treatment or condition label denotes: therapeutic diphenylcyclopropenone sensitization with weekly scalp DPC. Blood at each patch-test visit was drawn before the patch test was applied. Eligible patients were aged 18 to 70, diagnosed with alopecia, deemed suitable for DPC therapy, and excluded if pregnant. Total RNA was extracted from unfractionated whole blood collected in Tempus Blood RNA tubes. Library preparation employed RACE. The listed sequencing device is NextSeq 500. During library preparation, unique molecular identifiers were attached to individual cDNA molecules so that TCRs could be counted quantitatively and reproducibly. Both TCR alpha and TCR beta chains were sequenced from each blood RNA sample. The published analysis was carried out like this. Samples had a median of about 90,000 TCRs, with a range from roughly 20,000 to 700,000. V, J and CDR3 annotation of the TCR reads was performed with the Decombinator software suite. For PS versus PT1 abundance plots, all samples were subsampled to the same number of TCRs (28,000). TCRs were defined as expanded if absent before sensitization and observed at least eight times at the 2-week time point. TCRdb ran its own pipeline on the public reads, namely fastp trimming at Q25 and MiXCR clone calling, and kept in-frame beta chains. Under each unique CDR3 protein, matching rows form one entry showing the most common genes and DNA. TCRdb, not the original authors, processed these V and J calls. This sample has about 110,000 distinct CDR3 sequences in its table, and roughly 10% of those were observed once. The biggest ten clones account for approximately 3% of the sample.

The germline V gene provides CDR1 SNHLY and CDR2 FYNNEI. Between the V and J ends, shortened by 7 bases and 10 bases respectively, the junction contains 20 bases. There are 14 amino acids in the CDR3, from cysteine to phenylalanine inclusive. This entry keeps only the CDR3 DNA: 42 bases, framed from base 1. The material was whole blood, obtained in connection with sensitization to the hapten diphenylcyclopropenone (DPC). The sequence derives from a middle-aged woman with alopecia areata. Some clones in this sample may be carry-over from other donors' samples. The chain joins TRBV2 to TRBJ1-5, with no reliable assignment of the D segment. The CDR3 amino acid sequence is: CASTENGPQVPQHF. The DNA is as follows: TGTGCCAGCACCGAGAACGGACCTCAAGTACCCCAGCATTTT. The variable domain in full, with residues beyond the CDR3 obtained from the reference TRBV2 and TRBJ1-5 genes, is EPEVTQTPSHQVTQMGQEVILRCVPISNHLYFYWYRQILGQKVEFLVSFYNNEISEKSEIFDDQFSVERPDGSNFTLKIRSTKLEDSAMYFCASTENGPQVPQHFGDGTRLSIL.